This T cell receptor beta chain was sequenced for a study of blood T cell repertoires in COVID-19. J was trimmed by 4 bases and V by 0 bases; bases with no gene match: 9. This CDR3 has 17 residues. Looked up from germline, CDR1 is SGHRS and CDR2 is YFSETQ. Per the authors' pipeline: Estimated nucleated cell counts came from reference gene primer amplification. Sequencing used immunoSEQ multiplex PCR; TCRdb keeps in-frame clones, though not all of them. V and J calls and clone size follow that table, whereas D and trimming were derived from the DNA. The sample lists under 300,000 clones, 65% to 80% occurring once.

The sample comprised peripheral blood. The TCR originated in a woman between 40 and 55 years old with active or convalescent COVID-19. The genes are TRBV5-1 and TRBJ2-3, with 9 bases fitting TRBD2. CDR3: CASSLAGGAGGADTQYF. Written as DNA, the CDR3 is TGCGCCAGCAGCTTGGCCGGAGGAGCGGGGGGCGCAGATACGCAGTATTTT.